What follows describes a single TCR beta chain. Antigen: not known. TCRdb's table, derived via immunoSEQ multiplex PCR, lists solely in-frame clones and lacks some. The sample lists under 25,000 clones; roughly 90% were seen once. This sample stems from a study of T cell repertoires and Cas9 in healthy adults. About the study: SpCas9-reactive CD4 and CD8 T cells were characterized for potency, cytotoxicity and lineage.

Broader study findings: Reportedly, SpCas9-reactive effector T cell proliferation and function were mitigated by SpCas9-reactive Tregs in vitro.

This CDR3 is 15 amino acids long. Germline V gives CDR1 SGHAT, CDR2 FQNNGV. Trimming cost V 4 bases and J 0 bases, with 12 bases left between them. V gene TRBV11-2 combines with J gene TRBJ1-2; no firm D call. This sequence originates from a human donor in good health. The sequenced sample consisted of CD4+ effector T cells (CD127+, CD25-, CD137-, CD154-) from PBMCs; culture status not recorded. The chain's CDR3 is CASSSGWEPNYGYTF. The CDR3 coding sequence is TGTGCCAGCAGCTCTGGTTGGGAACCTAACTATGGCTACACCTTC.